This T cell receptor (beta chain) came from a study of cytomegalovirus exposure and HLA in healthy donors. At the level of the study: The same platform used for the approximately 670 first-cohort repertoires was also used for the 120 or so validation repertoires, as a later analysis reported.

Separate from the roughly 710-subject first cohort, the roughly 120-subject validation cohort was the one that the donors belonged to. Repertoires were generated with immunoSEQ multiplex PCR, while TCRdb's copy carries only in-frame clones and drops some. The table has tens of thousands of clones, 84% seen once. Worth noting for this clone: Its antigen is unknown.

General study results and limits: Listed as cytomegalovirus-associated were 164 TCR beta chains. CMV antigen specificity was confirmed in vitro for three CMV-associated chains.

The ends lost 3 bases at V and 4 bases at J; junction bases unmatched: 6. This CDR3 region has 16 residues. Germline values: CDR1 LNHDA, CDR2 SQIVND (reference sequence). V is TRBV19 and J is TRBJ1-1, with 12 bases identical to TRBD1. This sequence was found in a woman between 18 and 29 years old in good health and CMV-seropositive. The sequencing input was PBMCs. The CDR3 DNA follows: TGTGCCAGTAGTATCAGGGACAGGGGGCTCCTCACTGAAGCTTTCTTT. As protein: CASSIRDRGLLTEAFF.